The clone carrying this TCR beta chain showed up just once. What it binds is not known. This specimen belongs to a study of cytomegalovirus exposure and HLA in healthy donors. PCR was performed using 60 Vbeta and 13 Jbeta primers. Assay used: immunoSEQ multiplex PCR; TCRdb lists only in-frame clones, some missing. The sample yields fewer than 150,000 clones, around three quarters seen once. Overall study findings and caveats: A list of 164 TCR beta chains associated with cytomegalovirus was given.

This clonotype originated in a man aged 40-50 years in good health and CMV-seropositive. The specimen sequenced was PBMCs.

In DNA, the CDR3 is TGTGCCAGTAGTGCAGCTCAGGGAAGGAATTCACCCCTCCACTTT. It encodes CASSAAQGRNSPLHF. The rearrangement links TRBV19 to TRBJ1-6, with a tentative D call TRBD1 (5 bases). The CDR3 spans 15 residues. CDR1 is LNHDA, CDR2 SQIVND, per germline (reference sequence). V was trimmed by 5 bases and J by 7 bases, leaving 15 bases between them.